This entry features one TCR beta chain sequence. Its matching antigen is unknown. This sample is drawn from a study of shared clonotypes between healthy human individuals. Study-wide findings and caveats: Four donors shared 5% to 5.5% of their naive CD4 clonotypes. Rarefaction showed that sequencing of sorted subsets was incomplete (despite large depth). Researchers sampled blood only, noting tissue repertoires likely differ.

Trimming removed 8 bases from V and 2 bases from J, with 10 bases in between. This CDR3 is built from 12 residues. CDR1 and CDR2 (germline): MNHEY, SVGAGI. The method was immunoSEQ multiplex PCR; TCRdb's version includes in-frame clones alone and lacks a portion of them. Of about 2.4 million clones listed, approximately 94% are singletons. Donors, healthy HIV-negative adults, lacked recent acute infections or vaccinations. The TCR was taken from a man aged 18 to 29 in good health. Material for sequencing was naive CD4+ T cells sorted from blood. Documented subset: CD45RA+ positively selected. The V call is TRBV6-5, the J call TRBJ2-7; D not certain. The CDR3 DNA is TGTGCCAGCCAGGCTGGGCCCTACGAGCAGTACTTC. Its translation is CASQAGPYEQYF.